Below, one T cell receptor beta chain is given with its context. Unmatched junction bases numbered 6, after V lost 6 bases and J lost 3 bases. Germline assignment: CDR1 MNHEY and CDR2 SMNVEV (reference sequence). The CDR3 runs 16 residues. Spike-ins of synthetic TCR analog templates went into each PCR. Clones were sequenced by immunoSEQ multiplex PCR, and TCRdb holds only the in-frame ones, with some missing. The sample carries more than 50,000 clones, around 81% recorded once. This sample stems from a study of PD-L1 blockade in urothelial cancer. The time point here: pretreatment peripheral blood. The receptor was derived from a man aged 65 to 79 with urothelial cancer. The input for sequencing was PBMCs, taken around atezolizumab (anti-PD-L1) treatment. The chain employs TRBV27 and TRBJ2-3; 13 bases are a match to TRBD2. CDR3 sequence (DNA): TGTGCCAGCAGGCGACTAGCGGGAGGAAGGACAGATACGCAGTATTTT. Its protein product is CASRRLAGGRTDTQYF.